What follows describes a single T cell receptor (beta chain). Antigen unknown. The sample comes from a study of response to subunit inactivated influenza vaccine. TCRdb re-derived calls from the RT-PCR reads in MiXCR, one entry per CDR3 protein. The data contain about 530,000 distinct CDR3 sequences, 12% of them singletons. Germline loops: CDR1 LGHNT, CDR2 FRNRAP. CDR3 length: 17 residues. The V end lost 6 bases, the J end lost 0 bases, and 17 bases lay between the germline ends. Overall study findings and caveats: A suggestion made by the authors is that each seasonal influenza vaccination recruits few new T cells.

The chain couples TRBV12-5 to TRBJ2-2; tentative D call: TRBD2 (6 bases). Sequenced material: PBMCs from blood, taken on the day of vaccination. This sequence was found in a man in his fifties or sixties who received an inactivated influenza vaccine. The CDR3 DNA reads TGTGCTAGTGGAGCATACCCGGGACTGTCGAACACCGGGGAGCTGTTTTTT. It is translated as CASGAYPGLSNTGELFF.